This record covers a single TCR beta chain. Antigen unknown. The PCR made use of 60 Vbeta and 13 Jbeta primers. The assay was immunoSEQ multiplex PCR, and TCRdb's table has in-frame clones only and misses some. The repertoire holds over 120,000 clones, with 75% to 80% as singletons. CDR1 is LGHNT and CDR2 is FRNRAP in the germline V gene. The trim removed 6 bases at V and 6 bases at J, leaving 12 bases unmatched. The CDR3 totals 16 residues. This entry belongs to a study of cytomegalovirus exposure and HLA in healthy donors. General study points: A highly shared variant cluster was judged a likely technical artifact. Segments of the TCR beta V type were, in most cases, productive about 90% or about 30% of the time in an earlier analysis. Later analysis found that TCR beta chains associated with HLA were more clonally expanded than other, equally common chains.

Each of the donors was a healthy bone marrow donor. This clonotype originated in a woman younger than 35 in good health and CMV-seropositive. The material sequenced was PBMCs. The chain has TRBV12-5 and TRBJ1-5; TRBD1 agrees at 9 bases. Here the CDR3 reads CASGAILTGGSQPQHF. The DNA for the CDR3 is TGTGCTAGTGGGGCCATCCTAACAGGGGGCTCTCAGCCCCAGCATTTT.